Reported below is one TCR beta chain. The CDR3 consists of 15 residues. The V gene lost 0 bases and the J gene lost 2 bases, with 9 bases spanning the gap. Germline V CDR1 and CDR2: MNHNY, SVGAGI (reference sequence). This sample was taken from a study of T cell changes during pregnancy in multiple sclerosis. Data came from immunoSEQ multiplex PCR; TCRdb stores just in-frame clones and leaves some out. In the table there are tens of thousands of clones, 85% to 95% of which are singletons. The sequence was collected from a female donor in good health, enrolled as a control in a pregnancy study. Sequences were derived from peripheral blood, sampled in the third trimester of pregnancy. This chain joins TRBV6-6 and TRBJ2-3; weak D call: TRBD2 (6 bases). This CDR3 reads CASSYSGGTTDTQYF. CDR3 coding DNA: TGTGCCAGCAGTTACTCGGGCGGGACCACAGATACGCAGTATTTT.